This T cell receptor (beta chain) stems from a study of T cell repertoires in breast cancer. The ends were cut back, 5 bases at V and 10 bases at J, with 13 bases in the middle. Germline CDR1 and CDR2: DFQATT and SNEGSKA (reference sequence). The CDR3 runs 11 residues. Concerning this clonotype: The antigen is undetermined.

The expanded emulsion RT-PCR method captured paired alpha and beta chains from CD8+ T cells. During the second nested PCR, blocking oligonucleotides suppressed genes that were not paired. TCRdb ran MiXCR on the emulsion pairing reads and lists one entry per CDR3 protein. Of some 37,000 distinct CDR3 sequences in the sample, under 60% are singletons; the top ten hold around 59%. Regarding the study as a whole: Different nucleotide sequences encoded the shared TCRs, suggesting antigen-driven expansion. TRBV7 predominated among shared TCRs, possibly a bias from eight TRBV7 primers.

The V gene is TRBV20-1, the J gene TRBJ2-3; maybe TRBD2 (5 bases). The sample consisted of CD8+ T cells. The TCR sequence derives from a pool of human donors with breast cancer or a healthy control (not recorded which). The CDR3 region is CSAPRGSAQYF. In nucleotides, the CDR3 is TGCAGTGCTCCCCGGGGATCGGCGCAGTATTTT.